This TCR beta chain was obtained from a study of blood T cell repertoires in COVID-19 (dated by TCRdb to about 2020). Turning to the overall study: Collaborator samples came from the United States, Italy and Spain and covered acute and convalescent phases of COVID-19. The prospective study material was composed of cDNA or gDNA derived from T cells, B-cell-depleted T cells, or PBMCs. Subjects who had been exposed to COVID-19, were actively infected with it, or had recovered from it provided the deeply sampled blood TCRbeta repertoires that made up the dataset. The repertoires were released in a freely available public database meant as a resource for research on the immune response to SARS-CoV-2. The samples were drawn from the first 160 participants of the ongoing ImmuneRACE study and from some 1,300 subjects provided by 6 global collaborators. A de-identified subject ID, COVID-19 status, age in years and sex were almost always included in the sample metadata. Where HLA class I and class II types were available, the types were taken from metadata supplied by the sample provider, not from assay-based typing.

Collaborating institutions collected whole blood in K2EDTA tubes following their own protocols. For TCRbeta analysis, collaborators shipped samples in one of three forms: frozen whole blood, isolated PBMCs, or DNA extracted from either of those sample types. In the case of this clone: The antigen it binds to is not known. No base quality information exists; no much larger clone differs at one position.

TCRbeta CDR3 regions were amplified from genomic DNA using the immunoSEQ Assay, a bias-controlled multiplex PCR. Turning to the authors' computational methods: Within the assay, amplification of reference gene primers was used to estimate how many nucleated cells each sample contained. Sequence reads were collapsed and filtered to measure the absolute abundance of every unique TCRbeta CDR3 rearrangement. For each sample, productive Simpson clonality was calculated as the square root of Simpson's diversity index over productive rearrangements. The immuneACCESS repertoire file appears here via TCRdb, limited to in-frame rearrangements. These files lack a portion of the clones; in checked studies, under half of the deficit traces to unresolved V genes, and the cause of the others is not known. Clone size and the V and J calls come from that table; the DNA yielded D and trimming. This sample holds 60,000 to 70,000 clones; 80% to 85% were observed only once. Approximately 8.8% of the sample rests with the top ten.

Broader findings and caveats from the paper: The quantity of clinical and demographic metadata differed by source and by participant and was supplied without curation.

The germline V gene gives CDR1 as MGHRA and CDR2 as YSYEKL. Its CDR3 holds 14 amino acids, cysteine through phenylalanine. Only the CDR3 part of the read is kept: 42 bases, read in frame from the first base. Cut back by 0 bases and 8 bases, the V and J ends lie 11 bases apart. The clonotype comes from a man aged 50 to 60 with active COVID-19. The rearranged chain carries TRBV4-1 and TRBJ2-1; a tentative D call is TRBD1 (5 bases match). Sequencing was done on a sample of peripheral blood. DNA sequence: TGCGCCAGCAGCCAAGATGGTGCAGGGTATGAGCAGTTCTTC. Its protein is CASSQDGAGYEQFF.